The 25 T cell receptor beta chains reported below all come from one sample, sequenced in a study of blood T cell repertoires in COVID-19. Some clones are missing from TCRdb's copy, which holds only in-frame ones; the method was immunoSEQ multiplex PCR. The sample yields under 55,000 clones, approximately 79% seen once. The specimen was peripheral blood. The receptors shown here come from a man in his sixties or seventies with acute or convalescent COVID-19.

The chain recombines TRBV5-4 with TRBJ2-1, with TRBD2 identical over 10 bases. CDR1 and CDR2 from the germline V gene are SGHNT and YYREEE (reference sequence). Unmatched junction bases numbered 4, after V lost 4 bases and J lost 0 bases. This CDR3 has 16 residues. The CDR3 DNA follows: TGTGCCAGCAGCCCCCCTAGCGGGGGCTCCTACAATGAGCAGTTCTTC. Amino acid sequence: CASSPPSGGSYNEQFF.

V is TRBV6-5 and J is TRBJ1-2, with a possible D match to TRBD1 (6 bases). V lost 2 bases, J lost 4 bases, and 14 bases lay in between. The germline gives CDR1 MNHEY, CDR2 SVGAGI. There are 15 residues in the CDR3. The CDR3 DNA reads as TGTGCCAGCAGTTACAGGGGACACGTCAGCTATGGCTACACCTTC. It yields the protein CASSYRGHVSYGYTF.

J is TRBJ1-2 and V is TRBV5-1, with 12 bases that match TRBD1. J lost 7 bases, V lost 3 bases, and 4 bases had no gene match. CDR1 and CDR2 (germline): SGHRS, YFSETQ. This CDR3 is built from 14 residues. The CDR3: CASSSGQGALGYTF. DNA for the CDR3: TGCGCCAGCAGCTCGGGACAGGGGGCGCTTGGCTACACCTTC.

As to this clone: This specimen includes other DNA sequences encoding the same CDR3. This sequence joins TRBV28 and TRBJ1-2, with D possibly TRBD1 on 5 matching bases. Germline V CDR1 and CDR2: MDHEN, SYDVKM. The CDR3 spans 14 residues. Trimming left V 4 bases short and J 1 base short, with 10 bases between. CDR3 nucleotide sequence: TGTGCCAGCAGTTCCTCACAGGATAACTATGGCTACACCTTC. Translating it yields CASSSSQDNYGYTF.

The chain carries TRBV12-5 and TRBJ2-5; D ambiguous. The ends were cut back, 7 bases at V and 2 bases at J, with 11 bases in the middle. The CDR3 has 13 amino acids. The germline CDR1 and CDR2 sequences are LGHNT and FRNRAP. CDR3 loop: CASALFGQETQYF. The CDR3 region has the DNA TGTGCTAGTGCCCTCTTCGGGCAAGAGACCCAGTACTTC. Combining the CDR3 with reference TRBV12-5 and TRBJ2-5 gives the whole variable domain DARVTQTPRHKVTEMGQEVTMRCQPILGHNTVFWYRQTMMQGLELLAYFRNRAPLDDSGMPKDRFSAEMPDATLATLKIQPSEPRDSAVYFCASALFGQETQYFGPGTRLLVL.

This clone occurred a few times. This rearrangement joins TRBV5-8 to TRBJ1-2; D remains ambiguous. The CDR3 totals 15 residues. Germline values: CDR1 SGHTS, CDR2 YDEGEE. Trimming removed 9 bases from V and 0 bases from J, with 18 bases in between. DNA of the CDR3: TGTGCCACCCTCCTAGAGGCAGCCTCTAACTATGGCTACACCTTC. This encodes CATLLEAASNYGYTF. The full variable domain, rest sourced from reference TRBV5-8 and TRBJ1-2, is EAGVTQSPTHLIKTRGQQATLRCSPISGHTSVYWYQQALGLGLQFLLWYDEGEERNRGNFPPRFSGRQFPNYSSELNVNALELEDSALYLCATLLEAASNYGYTFGSGTRLTVV.

This rearrangement joins TRBV28 to TRBJ2-3, with a possible D match to TRBD2 (5 bases). CDR1 MDHEN and CDR2 SYDVKM come from the germline V gene. Deletions cut 4 bases from V and 1 base from J, with 9 bases between. The CDR3 is 14 residues long. The DNA of the CDR3 is TGTGCCAGCAGTTGGGCGGGCGGCACAGATACGCAGTATTTT. Translating gives CASSWAGGTDTQYF.

In its sample, this clone was seen once. The chain combines TRBV7-2 with TRBJ2-1, with 7 bases that match TRBD1. After removal of 5 bases from V and 7 bases from J, the junction contained 2 bases not matched to a gene. From germline, CDR1 is SGHTA and CDR2 FQGNSA. The CDR3 covers 12 residues. The chain's CDR3 is CASSTGQNEQFF. CDR3 DNA: TGTGCCAGCAGCACGGGACAGAATGAGCAGTTCTTC.

The chain links TRBV6-2 or TRBV6-3 to TRBJ2-3, with 11 positions matching TRBD2. With V trimmed by 6 bases and J by 4 bases, 9 bases remained unmatched. The CDR3 covers 16 residues. CDR1 MNHEY and CDR2 SVGEGT come from the germline V gene. This CDR3 reads CASSSRGTSGADTQYF. CDR3 sequence (DNA): TGTGCCAGCAGCTCTAGAGGGACTAGCGGAGCAGATACGCAGTATTTT.

The CDR3 protein is CASSLEGDLTNYGYTF. In DNA form, the CDR3 reads TGCGCCAGCAGCTTGGAGGGGGATCTAACTAACTATGGCTACACCTTC. V and J are TRBV5-1 and TRBJ1-2, with D maybe TRBD1 (6 bases). Germline V CDR1 and CDR2: SGHRS, YFSETQ. Trimming removed 0 bases at V and 0 bases at J, with 12 bases between. The CDR3 length is 16 residues.

CDR3 residues: CSASLLGTVSNQPQHF. The CDR3 coding sequence is TGCAGTGCTAGTTTATTGGGGACAGTTAGCAATCAGCCCCAGCATTTT. V is TRBV20-1 and J is TRBJ1-5; 7 positions agree with TRBD1. Looked up from germline, CDR1 is DFQATT and CDR2 is SNEGSKA (reference sequence). CDR3 length equals 16 residues. After removal of 3 bases from V and 0 bases from J, the junction contained 8 bases not matched to a gene.

The V and J genes are TRBV6-6 and TRBJ1-2, with a weak D call TRBD1 (5 bases). V was trimmed by 6 bases and J by 4 bases, leaving 9 bases between them. Germline CDR1 reads MNHNY; CDR2 reads SVGAGI (reference sequence). The CDR3 totals 12 residues. CDR3 region: CASRLQAYGYTF. The DNA of the CDR3 is TGTGCCAGCAGGTTACAGGCCTATGGCTACACCTTC.

V and J are TRBV2 and TRBJ1-3, with 7 bases aligning to TRBD1. From germline, CDR1 is SNHLY and CDR2 FYNNEI. V was clipped by 6 bases and J by 3 bases; unmatched bases: 5. This CDR3 comprises 14 residues. CDR3 in DNA: TGTGCCAGCAGGGATGGGACAGTTGGAAACACCATATATTTT. Its protein is CASRDGTVGNTIYF.

The V gene is TRBV27, the J gene TRBJ2-1; 7 bases line up with TRBD1. In germline, CDR1 is MNHEY, CDR2 SMNVEV (reference sequence). With V trimmed by 7 bases and J by 8 bases, 11 bases remained unmatched. The length of the CDR3 is 14 residues. As DNA, the CDR3 is TGTGCCAGCAATTTCTACAGGGGATGGGATGAGCAGTTCTTC. Amino acid sequence: CASNFYRGWDEQFF.

The chain carries TRBV30 and TRBJ1-5, with TRBD1 identical over 9 bases. CDR3 length equals 16 residues. Germline loops: CDR1 GTSNPN, CDR2 SVGIG (reference sequence). V was pared by 5 bases and J by 6 bases, with 14 bases of the junction left unmatched. The chain's CDR3 is CAWFFSRTGVAQPQHF. The CDR3 DNA sequence: TGTGCCTGGTTCTTCAGTAGGACAGGGGTGGCTCAGCCCCAGCATTTT.

V gene TRBV19 combines with J gene TRBJ1-1, with 8 nucleotides matching TRBD1. Trimming took 8 bases from V and 10 from J; bases not matched to a gene: 15. The CDR3 loop spans 14 amino acids. Germline-derived CDR1 and CDR2 are LNHDA and SQIVND (reference sequence). The CDR3 nucleotides are TGTGCCAGTCAGGACAGGGAACGTCTTCGCCGAGCTTTCTTT. Its translation: CASQDRERLRRAFF.

Written as DNA, the CDR3 is TGTGCCAGCAGCGGGACAGGGGGCTACCGCGGGCGGGAGACTGAAGCTTTCTTT. This gives the protein CASSGTGGYRGRETEAFF. J is TRBJ1-1 and V is TRBV5-5, with 12 bases identical to TRBD1. Germline V gene sequence: CDR1 SGHKS, CDR2 YYEKEE (reference sequence). CDR3 length equals 18 residues. The J segment lost 5 bases and the V segment lost 4 bases, leaving 15 bases of the junction unmatched.

The rearrangement uses TRBV11-3 and TRBJ2-3; D is perhaps TRBD1 (5 bases). This CDR3 is built from 14 residues. V lost 4 bases, J lost 2 bases, and 10 bases lay in between. Germline V gene data show CDR1 as SGHNT and CDR2 as YENEEA. The CDR3 DNA follows: TGTGCCAGCAGCTCATCGACAGCCACAGATACGCAGTATTTT. It encodes CASSSSTATDTQYF.

The V call is TRBV3-1 (or the pseudogene TRBV3-2), the J call TRBJ2-2; maybe TRBD2 (6 bases). This CDR3 contains 14 residues. Germline CDR1 reads LGHDT; CDR2 reads YNNKEL (reference sequence). V was trimmed by 4 bases and J by 2 bases, leaving 8 bases between them. The CDR3 region is CASSPGTNTGELFF. The CDR3 DNA follows: TGTGCCAGCAGCCCAGGGACTAACACCGGGGAGCTGTTTTTT.

This chain connects TRBV19 to TRBJ1-2; 8 nucleotides match TRBD1. The CDR3 extends over 13 amino acids. Trimming removed 6 bases from V and 12 bases from J; junction bases left unmatched: 12. From germline, CDR1 is LNHDA and CDR2 SQIVND (reference sequence). Here the CDR3 reads CASRLTLDRDHTF. The CDR3 DNA reads TGTGCCAGTAGACTCACGTTGGACAGGGACCACACCTTC.

The chain links TRBV10-2 to TRBJ2-3; D is unclear. Germline V lookup: CDR1 WSHSY, CDR2 SAAADI. V was trimmed by 8 bases and J by 0 bases, leaving 12 bases between them. This CDR3 has 14 amino acids. CDR3 bases: TGCGCCAGCTCCGAGACATCCAGCACAGATACGCAGTATTTT. Its translation: CASSETSSTDTQYF.

The chain employs TRBV6-1 and TRBJ2-3; a weak D match, TRBD2 (5 bases). Germline loops: CDR1 MNHNS, CDR2 SASEGT. The CDR3 is 16 residues long. The ends were cut back, 0 bases at V and 2 bases at J, with 12 bases in the middle. CDR3 amino acids: CASSEAAGDYTDTQYF. CDR3 bases: TGTGCCAGCAGTGAAGCGGCAGGAGACTACACAGATACGCAGTATTTT.

This chain joins TRBV7-8 and TRBJ2-5, with D hard to call. Trimming removed 2 bases at V and 5 bases at J, with 6 bases between. This CDR3 spans 12 amino acids. Looked up from germline, CDR1 is SGHVS and CDR2 is FQNEAQ. The chain's CDR3 is CASSLNRETQYF. The CDR3 DNA follows: TGTGCCAGCAGCTTAAACCGGGAGACCCAGTACTTC. The full variable domain, completed using reference TRBV7-8 and TRBJ2-5, is GAGVSQSPRYKVAKRGQDVALRCDPISGHVSLFWYQQALGQGPEFLTYFQNEAQLDKSGLPSDRFFAERPEGSVSTLKIQRTQQEDSAVYLCASSLNRETQYFGPGTRLLVL.

The genes are TRBV11-2 and TRBJ1-2; maybe TRBD1 (5 bases). The CDR3 loop spans 17 amino acids. V was trimmed by 0 bases and J by 3 bases, leaving 17 bases between them. In germline, CDR1 is SGHAT, CDR2 FQNNGV. CDR3 amino acids: CASSLDGAWITDYGYTF. The CDR3 nucleotides are TGTGCCAGCAGCTTAGATGGGGCCTGGATCACGGACTATGGCTACACCTTC.

This chain joins TRBV19 and TRBJ2-2; 8 bases fit TRBD2. Trimming removed 4 bases from V and 0 bases from J; junction bases left unmatched: 1. Germline values: CDR1 LNHDA, CDR2 SQIVND (reference sequence). The CDR3 runs 15 residues. In DNA, the CDR3 is TGTGCCAGTAGTACTAGCGGGCCGAACACCGGGGAGCTGTTTTTT. It yields the protein CASSTSGPNTGELFF.